One T cell receptor beta chain is described in this entry. This sample was taken from a study of blood T cell repertoires in COVID-19. Across the whole study: Collection of acute and convalescent COVID-19 samples took place in the United States, Italy and Spain. Nucleic acid was either cDNA or gDNA, and it came from T cells, B-cell-depleted T cells, or PBMCs.

Assay used: immunoSEQ multiplex PCR; TCRdb lists only in-frame clones, some missing. The repertoire holds tens of thousands of clones, roughly nine tenths seen once, with 6.5% to 9% in the top ten. Germline V gives CDR1 SQVTM, CDR2 ANQGSEA. The V and J ends lost 1 base and 8 bases, in that order; junction bases with no gene match: 5. This CDR3 comprises 13 residues. The sequenced sample was peripheral blood. The chain has TRBV29-1 and TRBJ1-1; 9 bases map to TRBD1. The TCR originated in a woman between 35 and 50 years old with active COVID-19. CDR3 protein: CSVEVTGGGEAFF. CDR3 DNA: TGCAGCGTTGAAGTGACAGGGGGGGGCGAAGCTTTCTTT. Combining the CDR3 with reference TRBV29-1 and TRBJ1-1 gives the whole variable domain SAVISQKPSRDICQRGTSLTIQCQVDSQVTMMFWYRQQPGQSLTLIATANQGSEATYESGFVIDKFPISRPNLTFSTLTVSNMSPEDSSIYLCSVEVTGGGEAFFGQGTRLTVV.